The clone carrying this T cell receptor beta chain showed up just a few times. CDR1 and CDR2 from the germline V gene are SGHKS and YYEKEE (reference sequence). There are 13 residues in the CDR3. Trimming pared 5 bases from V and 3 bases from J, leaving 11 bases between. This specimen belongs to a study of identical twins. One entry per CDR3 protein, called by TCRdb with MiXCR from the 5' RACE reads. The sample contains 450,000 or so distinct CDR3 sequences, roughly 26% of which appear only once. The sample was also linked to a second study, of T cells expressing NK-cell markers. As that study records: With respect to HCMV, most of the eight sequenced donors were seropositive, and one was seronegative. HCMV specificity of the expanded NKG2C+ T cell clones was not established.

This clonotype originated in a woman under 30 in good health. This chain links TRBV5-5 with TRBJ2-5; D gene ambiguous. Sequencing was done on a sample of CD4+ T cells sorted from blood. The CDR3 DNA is TGTGCCAGCAGTAGGACGGCGAAAGAGACCCAGTACTTC. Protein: CASSRTAKETQYF. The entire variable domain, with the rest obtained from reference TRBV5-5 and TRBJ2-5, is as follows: DAGVTQSPTHLIKTRGQQVTLRCSPISGHKSVSWYQQVLGQGPQFIFQYYEKEERGRGNFPDRFSARQFPNYSSELNVNALLLGDSALYLCASSRTAKETQYFGPGTRLLVL.